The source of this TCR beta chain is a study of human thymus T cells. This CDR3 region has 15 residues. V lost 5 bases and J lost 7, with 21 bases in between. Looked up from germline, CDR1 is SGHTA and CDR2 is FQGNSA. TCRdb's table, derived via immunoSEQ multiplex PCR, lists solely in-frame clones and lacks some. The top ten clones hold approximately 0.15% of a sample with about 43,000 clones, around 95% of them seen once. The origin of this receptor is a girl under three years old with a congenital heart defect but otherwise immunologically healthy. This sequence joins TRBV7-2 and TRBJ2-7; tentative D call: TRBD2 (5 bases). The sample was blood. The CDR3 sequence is CASSTRRVGIGEQYF. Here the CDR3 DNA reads TGTGCCAGCAGCACCAGGCGGGTTGGGATCGGGGAGCAGTACTTC.